This paragraph reports one T cell receptor beta chain. The data were obtained in a study of T cell repertoires in cytomegalovirus infection. This CDR3 comprises 14 residues. The V end was cut by 5 bases, the J end by 5 bases, with 13 bases between. Germline V gene lookup returns CDR1 SGHTA and CDR2 FQGNSA. TCRdb called the reads again in MiXCR, with one record for every CDR3 protein. The data hold approximately 70,000 distinct CDR3 sequences, with about 4% observed a single time. The sequence derives from a human donor in good health (CMV status not recorded). Some clones in this sample may be carry-over from other donors' samples. Specimen: PBMCs. This sequence joins TRBV7-2 and TRBJ2-1; D perhaps matches TRBD1 (5 bases). The CDR3 DNA reads TGTGCCAGCAGCCCCGCAGGGATAAACAATGAGCAGTTCTTC. Residues: CASSPAGINNEQFF.